These 7 T cell receptor beta chains share one sample of origin, sequenced in a study of post-analysis software for immune sequencing data. Their recognized antigens are unknown. Study results and limitations: TRBV5-6, TRBV5-1 and TRBV20-1 were among roughly five TRBV segments more frequent in patients than controls.

Unique molecular identifiers had been added to the TCR beta cDNA libraries. TCRdb re-called the PCR reads with MiXCR, one entry per CDR3 protein. This table has about 770,000 distinct CDR3 sequences, roughly 46% appearing once. Sequencing used blood. These receptors all stem from a girl aged 5 to 17 with multiple sclerosis.

The chain links TRBV10-3 to TRBJ1-1; D not certain. V lost 6 bases, J lost 8 bases, and 13 bases lay in between. CDR3 size: 12 residues. The germline V gene encodes CDR1 ENHRY and CDR2 SYGVKD. Here the CDR3 reads CAISAVDKEAFF. Written as DNA, the CDR3 is TGTGCCATCAGCGCCGTCGACAAAGAAGCTTTCTTT.

This clonotype turned up a few times. The genes are TRBV20-1 and TRBJ2-3, with TRBD2 matching over 7 bases. Germline V gene sequence: CDR1 DFQATT, CDR2 SNEGSKA (reference sequence). CDR3 length equals 14 residues. J gave up 3 bases and V 6 bases, and 9 bases lay outside the gene matches. CDR3 protein: CSAVKRDETDTQYF. CDR3 DNA: TGCAGTGCGGTCAAGCGGGATGAAACAGATACGCAGTATTTT.

The V call is TRBV7-8, the J call TRBJ2-4, with D perhaps TRBD1 (7 bases). TRBJ2-7 matches the DNA end more closely, so the J call is doubtful. CDR1 is SGHVS and CDR2 is FQNEAQ in the germline V gene. The CDR3 is 14 residues long. The CDR3 sequence is CASSSRGAHYEQYF. As DNA, the CDR3 is TGTGCCAGCAGCAGCAGGGGGGCCCACTACGAGCAGTACTTC.

The DNA of the CDR3 is TGTGCCACCAGTGCAGGAGCAGGGTGGGAGAATGAGCAGTTCTTC. This codes for CATSAGAGWENEQFF. The chain joins TRBV24-1 to TRBJ2-1; D could derive from TRBD1 or TRBD2 (5 bases each). This CDR3 comprises 15 residues. Germline lookup yields CDR1 KGHDR and CDR2 SFDVKD. The V and J ends lost 5 bases and 7 bases respectively, with 17 bases between them.

The J gene is TRBJ2-1, the V gene TRBV12-3 or TRBV12-4; TRBD2 aligns across 14 bases. The ends lost 6 bases at V and 6 bases at J; junction bases unmatched: 7. There are 16 residues in the CDR3. For the CDR3, the DNA is TGTGCCAGCAGATCGACTAGCGGGAGGGCCTCCAATGAGCAGTTCTTC. Its protein product is CASRSTSGRASNEQFF.

This clonotype has a count of ten or more. V and J are TRBV9 and TRBJ2-7, with 8 bases aligning to TRBD1. The germline V gene has CDR1 SGDLS and CDR2 YYNGEE. The CDR3 contains 12 residues. Trimming at V came to 3 bases and at J to 4 bases, leaving 0 bases not matched to a gene. CDR3 protein: CASSGQGYEQYF. The CDR3, as DNA: TGTGCCAGCAGCGGACAGGGGTACGAGCAGTACTTC.

This clonotype was recorded a few times. The rearrangement joins TRBV20-1 to TRBJ2-3, with D maybe TRBD2 (6 bases). The V and J ends lost 0 bases and 11 bases respectively, with 12 bases between them. The CDR3 runs to 12 residues. In germline, CDR1 is DFQATT, CDR2 SNEGSKA (reference sequence). The CDR3 region is CSAREGDSMQYF. DNA for the CDR3: TGCAGTGCTAGAGAGGGGGACTCGATGCAGTATTTT.